This record concerns one T cell receptor beta chain sequence. Its binding antigen is unknown. It has no much larger one-base neighbor in the sample; base qualities were not kept. These data are taken from a study of shared clonotypes between healthy human individuals (TCRdb year 2020). Describing the broader study: A few men and a couple of women, aged 18 to 49 years, made up the cohort. Each donor's leukapheresis produced roughly between roughly 0.94 and 9.5 billion PBMCs. For each donor, three plates each were used for CD4 naive and CD4 memory, two plates were used for CD8 naive, and one plate was used for CD8 memory. To increase sequencing depth and limit assay-specific biases, different laboratories used diverse techniques to prepare libraries and sequence TCR repertoires. Blood TCR repertoires of five healthy adults were deeply sequenced to estimate repertoire size and the extent of clonotype sharing between individuals.

General study outcomes and caveats: Compared with non-shared clonotypes, the clonotypes found in all four sorted-subset donors had higher generation probabilities. The genetic and exposure-history diversity represented was limited by the small number of donors. Sampling was limited to blood, and TCR repertoires in tissue likely differ from TCR repertoires in blood. Incomplete sequencing was indicated by rarefaction of sorted-subset datasets, despite the large sequencing depth. Sharing across four donors was observed for around 5% of naive CD4, over 3% of naive CD8, 2% to 2.5% of memory CD4, and around 0.4% of memory CD8 clonotypes. Naive subsets generally had larger estimated clonotype richness than memory subsets did. Pairwise subsampling led to the expectation that sequencing depth would affect the degree of clonotype sharing among donors.

CDR1 and CDR2 were assigned from the germline V gene as SQVTM and ANQGSEA. Counted from cysteine to phenylalanine, this CDR3 has 15 amino acids. Only the CDR3 region is kept as DNA, spanning 45 bases read in frame from base 1. Relative to germline, V is missing 5 bases and J is missing 3 bases, with 12 bases of the junction outside any gene match. Using the deep immunoSEQ assay, TCR CDR3 regions were amplified from genomic DNA by multiplex PCR. For each cell subset, the extracted genomic DNA was distributed evenly across all wells of several immunoSEQ 96-well plates, and each plate served as one replicate. Each replicate PCR for sorted subsets received about 180 ng genomic DNA, equal to about 30,000 T cell genomes. Purified libraries were measured with a Qubit 3.0 fluorometer, size-checked on a Bioanalyzer 2100, and measured again with the KAPA Library Quantification kit. A separate single-read 150-cycle Illumina NextSeq 550 flow cell was used to sequence each immunoSEQ 96-well plate. Under the source paper's analysis protocol: Because only junctional sequences without quality scores were contained in the immunoSEQ output, filtering matching that applied to full-length reads could not be performed. Sequences were annotated with PyIR, a Python wrapper for IgBLAST v1.9, and V/J genes and CDR3 were assigned using IMGT germline references. Reads were filtered out if the reads had weak V/J assignments (E-value above 1e-6), no CDR3, stop codons, out-of-frame junctions, or ambiguous translated residues. V3J clonotypes were defined as sequences sharing the same inferred V gene, J gene, and CDR3 amino acid sequence. The percentage overlap between two repertoires was calculated by dividing the number of shared unique clonotypes by the size of the smaller repertoire. Repertoire richness was assessed with RTK rarefaction, the Chao1 estimator, and Recon v2.1 estimates of unobserved clonotypes. OLGA was used to compute generation probabilities for all TCRbeta clonotypes that the gDNA method yielded from a few donors. TCRdb holds this immuneACCESS table with in-frame rearrangements only. Some clones are missing; in checked studies, unresolved V genes explain under half, and the rest has no known cause. Clone size and the V and J calls come from that table; the DNA yielded D and trimming. The sample yields about 700,000 clones; less than 85% were counted once. The ten largest clones capture 1.5% to 2% of the sample.

Healthy HIV-negative adults with no recently reported acute infections or vaccinations were included as donors. Every donor was a Caucasian adult residing in Nashville, Tennessee, USA. CD4+ T cells were enriched through magnetic negative selection, after which naive cells were positively selected on CD45RA and the remaining negative fraction served as the memory subset. Blood was collected by leukapheresis, and PBMCs were isolated by Ficoll-Histopaque density gradient centrifugation and then cryopreserved in liquid nitrogen vapor phase. Purity and quantity of every magnetically sorted T cell population were checked by analytical flow cytometry. Genomic DNA was isolated from every sorted fraction and measured by UV absorbance on a Nanodrop 2000c.

This chain is built from TRBV29-1 and TRBJ2-7; 8 bases in the junction line up with TRBD2. Sequenced input: memory CD4+ T cells sorted from blood. In the paper's terms, the cell subset or site label means: CD45RA-negative fraction. The receptor's source is a woman younger than 45 in good health. The CDR3 amino acid sequence is: CSVRFPGGESYEQYF. The sequence in DNA is TGCAGCGTTCGATTCCCGGGGGGGGAAAGCTACGAGCAGTACTTC.